This note documents a single T cell receptor (beta chain) sequence. The antigen this receptor binds is unknown. No base qualities exist here, and no much larger clone lies one base off it. Trimming at the junction amounts to 2 bases on V and 2 bases on J, and the germline ends lie 7 bases apart. CDR1 and CDR2 were assigned from the germline V gene as SGHTA and FQGNSA. Its CDR3 holds 14 amino acids, cysteine through phenylalanine. The entry retains the CDR3 DNA only, 42 bases that are in frame from base 1. TCR CDR3 regions were amplified from genomic DNA by multiplex PCR using the deep immunoSEQ assay. Extracted genomic DNA from each cell subset was spread evenly across all wells of several immunoSEQ 96-well plates, with each plate serving as a replicate. For unsorted PBMC, each replicate PCR was loaded with approximately 300 ng genomic DNA, equivalent to about 30,000 T cell genomes. Unsorted PBMC genomic DNA was sequenced across ten immunoSEQ deep assay plates. Purified libraries were quantified with a Qubit 3.0 fluorometer, sized on a Bioanalyzer 2100, and re-quantified with the KAPA Library Quantification kit. Each immunoSEQ 96-well plate was sequenced on its own single-read 150-cycle Illumina NextSeq 550 flow cell. The original methods were these. Because only junctional sequences without quality scores were contained in the immunoSEQ output, filtering matching that applied to full-length reads could not be performed. To assign V/J genes and CDR3, sequences were annotated against IMGT germline references using PyIR, a Python wrapper for IgBLAST v1.9. Reads were filtered out if the reads had weak V/J assignments (E-value above 1e-6), no CDR3, stop codons, out-of-frame junctions, or ambiguous translated residues. V3J clonotypes were defined as sequences sharing the same inferred V gene, J gene, and CDR3 amino acid sequence. Percentage overlap between repertoires was computed as shared unique clonotypes divided by the size of the smaller repertoire. Richness of each repertoire was evaluated using RTK rarefaction, the Chao1 estimator, and Recon v2.1 estimates of unobserved clonotypes. What TCRdb holds here is the immuneACCESS table cut down to in-frame rearrangements. Part of the clones is not present; checked against another copy, under half of the missing clones reflect an unresolved V gene, and the others are unexplained. V and J calls and clone size are given by that table; D and trimming were obtained from the DNA. This sample gives about 530,000 clones in total; about 80% of them show up just once. Around an eighth of the sample goes to the ten largest clones.

The donors were healthy, HIV-negative adults who had no recently reported acute infections or vaccinations. Every donor was a Caucasian adult living in Nashville, Tennessee, USA. For unsorted samples, some 100 million PBMCs were counted and genomic DNA was extracted with the QIAamp DNA Blood Mini kit. Blood was collected by leukapheresis, and PBMCs were isolated by Ficoll-Histopaque density gradient centrifugation and then cryopreserved in liquid nitrogen vapor phase. The source of the sample is a study of shared clonotypes between healthy human individuals (dated by TCRdb to 2020 to 2021). Some background on the complete study: The cohort comprised a couple of women and three men aged 18 to 49 years. Different laboratories and diverse techniques were used to prepare libraries and sequence TCR repertoires, to increase sequencing depth and limit assay-specific biases. Each donor's leukapheresis produced roughly between about 0.85 and 10 billion PBMCs. The study deeply sequenced blood TCR repertoires of several healthy adults to estimate repertoire size and the extent of clonotype sharing between individuals.

What the study reported, not specific to this receptor: Only blood was sampled, and tissue TCR repertoires likely differ from those in blood. Based on pairwise subsampling, the degree of clonotype sharing among donors was expected to be affected by sequencing depth. Because the study included a small number of donors, the genetic and exposure-history diversity represented was limited.

Source material: PBMCs. The chain uses TRBV7-2 and TRBJ1-3, with the D gene uncertain. The clonotype was recovered from a woman aged 40 to 50 in good health. Some clones in this sample may be carry-over from other donors' samples. The CDR3 protein sequence reads: CASSLTAAGNTIYF. The DNA sequence reads TGTGCCAGCAGCTTAACGGCGGCTGGAAACACCATATATTTT.